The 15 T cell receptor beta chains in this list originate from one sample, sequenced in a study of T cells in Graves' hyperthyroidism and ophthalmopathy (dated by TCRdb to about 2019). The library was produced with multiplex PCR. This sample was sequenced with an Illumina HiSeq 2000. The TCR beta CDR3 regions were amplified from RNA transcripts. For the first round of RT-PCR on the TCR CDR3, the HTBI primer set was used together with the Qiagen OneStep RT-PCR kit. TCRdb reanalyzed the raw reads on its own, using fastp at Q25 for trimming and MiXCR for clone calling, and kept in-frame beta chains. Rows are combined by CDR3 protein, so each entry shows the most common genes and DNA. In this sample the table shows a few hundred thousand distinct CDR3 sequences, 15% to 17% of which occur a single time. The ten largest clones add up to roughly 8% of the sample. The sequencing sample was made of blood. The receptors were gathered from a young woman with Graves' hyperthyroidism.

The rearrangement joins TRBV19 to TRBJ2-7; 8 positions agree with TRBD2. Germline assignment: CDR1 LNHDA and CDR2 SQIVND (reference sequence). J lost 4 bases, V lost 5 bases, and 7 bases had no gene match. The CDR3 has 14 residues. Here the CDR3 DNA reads TGTGCCAGTAGTCCAGGACTAGCTTTTTACGAGCAGTACTTC. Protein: CASSPGLAFYEQYF.

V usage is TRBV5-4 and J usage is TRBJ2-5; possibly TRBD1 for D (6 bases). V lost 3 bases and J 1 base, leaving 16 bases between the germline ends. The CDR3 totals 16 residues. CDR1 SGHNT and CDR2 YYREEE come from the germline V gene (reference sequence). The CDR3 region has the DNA TGTGCCAGCAGCTCTGGCTGGGGGCCCGTCCAAGAGACCCAGTACTTC. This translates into CASSSGWGPVQETQYF.

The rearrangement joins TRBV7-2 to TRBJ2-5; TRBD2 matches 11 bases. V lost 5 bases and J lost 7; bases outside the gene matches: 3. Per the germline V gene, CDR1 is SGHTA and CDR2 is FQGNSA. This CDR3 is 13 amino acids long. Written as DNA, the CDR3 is TGTGCCAGCAGCAACCTAGCGGGGGGGACCCAGTACTTC. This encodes CASSNLAGGTQYF. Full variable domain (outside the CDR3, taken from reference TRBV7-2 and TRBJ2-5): GAGVSQSPSNKVTEKGKDVELRCDPISGHTALYWYRQSLGQGLEFLIYFQGNSAPDKSGLPSDRFSAERTGGSVSTLTIQRTQQEDSAVYLCASSNLAGGTQYFGPGTRLLVL.

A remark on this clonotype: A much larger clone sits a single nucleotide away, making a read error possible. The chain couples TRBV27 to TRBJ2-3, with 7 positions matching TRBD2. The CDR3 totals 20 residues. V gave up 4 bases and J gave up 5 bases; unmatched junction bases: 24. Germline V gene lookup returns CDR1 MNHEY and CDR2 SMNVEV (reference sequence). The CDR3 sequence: CASSWASGSGTPLTQDTQYF. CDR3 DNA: TGTGCCAGCAGTTGGGCCTCGGGGAGCGGGACCCCCCTCACCCAAGATACGCAGTATTTT.

In DNA form, the CDR3 reads TGTGCCAGCAGCCCCATCCGGGGCCGAGAGACCCAGTACTTC. Its protein product is CASSPIRGRETQYF. The chain has TRBV3-1 and TRBJ2-5; D is tentatively TRBD1 or TRBD2 (5 bases each). Per germline, CDR1 LGHDT and CDR2 YNNKEL (reference sequence). Trimming removed 4 bases from V and 4 bases from J, with 13 bases in between. The length of the CDR3 is 14 residues.

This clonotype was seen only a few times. The CDR3 sequence: CASSVGRYQETQYF. The DNA for the CDR3 is TGTGCCAGCAGCGTAGGACGGTACCAAGAGACCCAGTACTTC. The J gene is TRBJ2-5, the V gene TRBV9; D remains ambiguous. CDR1 is SGDLS, CDR2 YYNGEE, per germline. The CDR3 loop spans 14 amino acids. Trimming cost V 0 bases and J 0 bases, with 6 bases left between them.

CDR3 sequence (DNA): TGTGCCAGCAGCTTAGAGCAGGGGGAGCAGTTCTTC. It codes for CASSLEQGEQFF. The V call is TRBV11-3, the J call TRBJ2-1, with a possible D match to TRBD1 (6 bases). V dropped 0 bases and J dropped 10 bases, with 7 bases sitting between them. Germline V gene sequence: CDR1 SGHNT, CDR2 YENEEA. This CDR3 is built from 12 residues.

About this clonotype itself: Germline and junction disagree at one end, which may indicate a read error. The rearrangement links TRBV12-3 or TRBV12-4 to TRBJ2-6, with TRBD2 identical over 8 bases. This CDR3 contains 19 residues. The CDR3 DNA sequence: TGTGCCATCAGTGAGTCGAGTCCCCGGGAGGGATCTGGGGCCAACGTCCTGACTTTC. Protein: CAISESSPREGSGANVLTF.

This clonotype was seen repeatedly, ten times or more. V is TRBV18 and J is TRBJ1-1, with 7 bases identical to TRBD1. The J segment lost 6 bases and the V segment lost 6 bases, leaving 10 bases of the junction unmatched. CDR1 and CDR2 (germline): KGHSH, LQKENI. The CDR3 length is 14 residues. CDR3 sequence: CASSLDQGGPEAFF. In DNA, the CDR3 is TGTGCCAGCTCCCTAGATCAGGGGGGGCCTGAAGCTTTCTTT.

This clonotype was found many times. The CDR3 DNA reads TGTGCCAGCAGTTTAGCGCGGGACAGGGCGGGCGAGCAGTACTTC. Translation gives CASSLARDRAGEQYF. This sequence joins TRBV12-3 or TRBV12-4 and TRBJ2-7; 9 bases agree with TRBD1. V lost 0 bases to trimming and J lost 6 bases; unmatched junction nucleotides: 6. This CDR3 spans 15 amino acids.

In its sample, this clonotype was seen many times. CDR3 nucleotides: TGTGCCAGCGGAACAGGGGCCCAACGCAATGAGCAGTTCTTC. Translated: CASGTGAQRNEQFF. The chain combines TRBV12-3 or TRBV12-4 with TRBJ2-1; 7 bases are shared with TRBD1. V dropped 8 bases and J dropped 6; count of bases not matched to a gene: 10. The CDR3 is 14 amino acids.

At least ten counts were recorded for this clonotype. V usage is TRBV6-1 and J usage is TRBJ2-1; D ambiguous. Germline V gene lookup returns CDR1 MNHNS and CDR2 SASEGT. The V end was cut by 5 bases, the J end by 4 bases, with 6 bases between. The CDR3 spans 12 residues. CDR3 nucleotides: TGTGCCAGCAGTAAAGGATACAATGAGCAGTTCTTC. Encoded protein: CASSKGYNEQFF.

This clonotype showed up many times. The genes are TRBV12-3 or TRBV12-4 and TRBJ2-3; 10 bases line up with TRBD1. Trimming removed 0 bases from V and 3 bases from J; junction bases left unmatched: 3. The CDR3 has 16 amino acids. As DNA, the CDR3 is TGTGCCAGCAGTTTAGCAGGGACAGGGGATACAGATACGCAGTATTTT. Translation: CASSLAGTGDTDTQYF.

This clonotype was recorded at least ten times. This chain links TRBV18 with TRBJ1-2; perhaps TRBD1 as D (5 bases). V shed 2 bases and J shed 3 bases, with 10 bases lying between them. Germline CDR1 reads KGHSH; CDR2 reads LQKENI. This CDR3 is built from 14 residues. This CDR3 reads CASSPGRDHYGYTF. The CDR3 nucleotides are TGTGCCAGCTCACCAGGCAGGGACCACTATGGCTACACCTTC.

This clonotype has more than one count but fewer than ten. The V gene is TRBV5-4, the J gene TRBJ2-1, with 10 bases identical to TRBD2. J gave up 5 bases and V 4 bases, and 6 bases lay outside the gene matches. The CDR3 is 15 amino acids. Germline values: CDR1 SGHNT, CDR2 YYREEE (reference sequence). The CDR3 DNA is TGTGCCAGCAGCCCCCGGACTAGCGGAAACAATGAGCAGTTCTTC. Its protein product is CASSPRTSGNNEQFF. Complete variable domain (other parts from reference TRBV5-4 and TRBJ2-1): ETGVTQSPTHLIKTRGQQVTLRCSSQSGHNTVSWYQQALGQGPQFIFQYYREEENGRGNFPPRFSGLQFPNYSSELNVNALELDDSALYLCASSPRTSGNNEQFFGPGTRLTVL.